This TCR beta chain was observed in a study of T cells in Graves' hyperthyroidism and ophthalmopathy (dated by TCRdb to between 2017 and 2020). Turning to the overall study: Peripheral blood was collected at initial diagnosis, before any treatment. TCR V-J signatures able to tell the groups apart were searched for in a discovery cohort of 100 patients, of whom under 45 had Graves' ophthalmopathy and under 65 had stable Graves' hyperthyroidism. An independent validation cohort of under 20 hyperthyroidism patients and 17 patients who later progressed to ophthalmopathy tested prospective prediction of ophthalmopathy. For training and testing, the approximately 97 patients in the discovery cohort were randomly divided in a 7:3 ratio. Thyroid tissue and blood T-cell repertoires from about six Graves' hyperthyroidism patients were also compared in the study. Once sampling was done, hyperthyroidism patients were given methimazole at a starting dose of 30 mg daily, whereas ophthalmopathy patients were given high-dose intravenous methylprednisolone. TCR Vbeta CDR3 sequencing of 140 or so peripheral blood samples (over 40 ophthalmopathy, 75 to 80 hyperthyroidism and 17 progressor patients) is reported in the paper. The paper's findings and limits, for the study overall: No statistical method was used to fix the sample size in advance, and group allocation was not hidden from the investigators. In validation, the model predicted progression to ophthalmopathy a median of roughly 6.1 months before onset, with approximately 68% sensitivity and just under 75% specificity. Blood samples also contained most of the expanded thyroid clonotypes (frequency above 0.001), which suggests that blood repertoires may reflect thyroid immune responses. A model built on a 13 V-J signature distinguished ophthalmopathy from stable hyperthyroidism, reaching about 88% sensitivity and around 82% specificity in cross-validation and 80%/75% in testing.

TCR beta CDR3 regions were amplified from RNA transcripts. The first round of RT-PCR for the TCR CDR3 was performed with the HTBI primer set and the Qiagen OneStep RT-PCR kit. The libraries were constructed in a second round of multiplex PCR and then size-selected and purified. The libraries were sequenced on an Illumina HiSeq2000 using paired-end 100 bp reads. The published analysis was carried out like this. SOAPnuke was used to process the raw data, with reads discarded if the reads contained adapters or uncalled bases, had a mean Phred below 15, or lacked an exact constant-primer or identifier match. COPE v1.2.5 was used to merge high-quality paired reads, and clonotypes were defined as unique nucleotide sequences. Clonotypes were aligned to IMGT TRBV, TRBD and TRBJ reference segments using MiTCR v1.1. Only V-J combinations with frequency above 0.0001, covering roughly 99% of repertoires, were analysed. A TCS score was defined as the ratio of F50 (clonal expansion) to E x V (chaos), with BLOSUM62-based TCRdist applied between CDR3 peptides within each V-J. Welch's t-statistics and random forest reduced fewer than 550 V-J features to fewer than 15, which were used in a naive Bayes classifier (R e1071). TCRdb reworked the public reads: Q25 trimming with fastp, MiXCR clone assembly, productive beta chains retained. Every entry covers one CDR3 protein and lists the most common genes and DNA from its rows. TCRdb assigned the V and J calls; the authors' analysis was not used. This sample comprises around 700,000 distinct CDR3 sequences, roughly a sixth of them detected only once. 15% to 20% of the sample comes from the top ten.

Hyperthyroidism patients were aged 18 to 65 years and newly diagnosed, with disease duration of less than 2 months. Any patient with an uncontrolled infection, another autoimmune disease, pregnancy or lactation was excluded. Diagnoses were established on the basis of clinical symptoms, serum thyroxine and TRAb, thyroid ultrasound, and orbital computed tomography. Blood from progressor patients was drawn when they were first diagnosed with hyperthyroidism, before any ophthalmopathy symptoms appeared. Ficoll-Paque density gradient centrifugation was used to isolate PBMCs from 8 to 10 ml of fresh peripheral blood. Patients classed as progressors first received a Graves' hyperthyroidism diagnosis and then went on to develop ophthalmopathy during follow-up. Total RNA was extracted using Trizol reagent, and RNA quality was assessed on an Agilent 2100 Bioanalyzer. This clonotype has a count of ten or more. There is no known antigen for this receptor. Base qualities are not recorded, but no much larger clone differs from it by a single base.

V sheds 10 bases and J sheds 0 bases, leaving 16 bases between their ends. From the cysteine up to the phenylalanine, the CDR3 has a length of 14 residues. Just the 42-base CDR3 DNA is kept, in frame starting at base 1. Sequences SNHLY (CDR1) and FYNNEI (CDR2) are obtained from the germline V gene. Sequencing input: blood. The V and J genes are TRBV2 and TRBJ2-7; the D gene identity is not certain. The clonotype originates from a woman between 45 and 60 years old with Graves' hyperthyroidism that later progressed to Graves' ophthalmopathy. The CDR3 protein: CATKGSISSYEQYF. The DNA sequence is as follows: TGTGCCACCAAGGGCTCTATAAGCTCCTACGAGCAGTACTTC.